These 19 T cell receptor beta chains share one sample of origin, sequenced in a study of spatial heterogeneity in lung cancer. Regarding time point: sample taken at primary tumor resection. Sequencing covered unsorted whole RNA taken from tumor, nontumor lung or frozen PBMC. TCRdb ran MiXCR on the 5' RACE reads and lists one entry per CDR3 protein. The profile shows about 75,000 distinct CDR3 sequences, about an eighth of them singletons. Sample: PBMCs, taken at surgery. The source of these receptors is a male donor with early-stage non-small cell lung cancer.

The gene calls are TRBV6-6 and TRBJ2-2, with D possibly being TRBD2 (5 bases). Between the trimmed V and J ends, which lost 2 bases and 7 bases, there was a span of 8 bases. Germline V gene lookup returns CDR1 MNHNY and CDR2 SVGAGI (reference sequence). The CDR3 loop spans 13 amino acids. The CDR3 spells CASSYEGSGELFF. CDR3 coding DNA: TGTGCCAGCAGTTACGAGGGTAGCGGGGAGCTGTTTTTT.

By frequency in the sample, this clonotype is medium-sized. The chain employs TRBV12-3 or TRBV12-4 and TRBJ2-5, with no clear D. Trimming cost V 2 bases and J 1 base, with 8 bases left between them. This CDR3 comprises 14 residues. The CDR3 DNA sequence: TGTGCCAGCAGTTTATCTGAGAGCCAAGAGACCCAGTACTTC. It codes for CASSLSESQETQYF.

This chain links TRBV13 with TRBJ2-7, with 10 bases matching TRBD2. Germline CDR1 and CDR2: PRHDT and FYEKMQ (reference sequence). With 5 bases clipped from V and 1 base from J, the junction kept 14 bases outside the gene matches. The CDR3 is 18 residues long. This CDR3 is CASSPRVAGGRVSYEQYF. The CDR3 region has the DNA TGTGCCAGCAGCCCCAGGGTAGCGGGAGGCCGCGTTTCCTACGAGCAGTACTTC.

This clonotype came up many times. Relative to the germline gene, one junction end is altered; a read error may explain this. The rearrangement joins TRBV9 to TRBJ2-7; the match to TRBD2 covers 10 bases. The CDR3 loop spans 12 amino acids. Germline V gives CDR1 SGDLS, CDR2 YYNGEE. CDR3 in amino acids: CASSVLAGVPAF. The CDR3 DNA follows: TGTGCCAGCAGCGTACTAGCGGGGGTACCGGCATTC.

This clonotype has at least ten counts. CDR3 protein: CSVEWIDTQYF. The DNA of the CDR3 is TGCAGCGTTGAATGGATAGATACGCAGTATTTT. The V gene is TRBV29-1, the J gene TRBJ2-3; D unclear. Germline V gene lookup returns CDR1 SQVTM and CDR2 ANQGSEA. The CDR3 sequence is 11 residues long. The V end lost 2 bases, the J end lost 5 bases, and 5 bases lay between the germline ends.

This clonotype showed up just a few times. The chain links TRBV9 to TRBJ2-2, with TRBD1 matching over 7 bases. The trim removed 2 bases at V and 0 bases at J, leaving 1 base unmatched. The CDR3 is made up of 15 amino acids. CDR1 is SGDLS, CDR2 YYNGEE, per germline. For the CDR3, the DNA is TGTGCCAGCAGCGTTGGACAGGCGAACACCGGGGAGCTGTTTTTT. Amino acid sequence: CASSVGQANTGELFF.

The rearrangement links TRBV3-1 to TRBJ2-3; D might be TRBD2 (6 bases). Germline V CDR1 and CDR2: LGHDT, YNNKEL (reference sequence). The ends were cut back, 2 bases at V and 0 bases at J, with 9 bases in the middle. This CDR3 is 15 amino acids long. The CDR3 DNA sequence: TGTGCCAGCAGCCAACTAGCGTCAAGCACAGATACGCAGTATTTT. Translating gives CASSQLASSTDTQYF.

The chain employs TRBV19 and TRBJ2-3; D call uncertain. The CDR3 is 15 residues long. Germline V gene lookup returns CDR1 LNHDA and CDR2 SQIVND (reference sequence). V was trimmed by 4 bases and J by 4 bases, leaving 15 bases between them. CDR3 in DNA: TGTGCCAGTAGTACCCGAAGCCTAAACTCAGATACGCAGTATTTT. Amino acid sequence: CASSTRSLNSDTQYF.

The CDR3 protein is CASSLGNEQFF. DNA of the CDR3: TGTGCCAGCAGTTTAGGCAATGAGCAGTTCTTC. The V gene is TRBV12-3 or TRBV12-4, the J gene TRBJ2-1; D ambiguous. Trimming left V 1 base short and J 6 bases short, with 1 base between. The CDR3 loop spans 11 amino acids.

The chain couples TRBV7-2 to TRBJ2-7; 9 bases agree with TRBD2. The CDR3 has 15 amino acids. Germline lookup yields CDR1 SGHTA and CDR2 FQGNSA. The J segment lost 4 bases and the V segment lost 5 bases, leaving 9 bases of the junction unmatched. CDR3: CASSLTSGHYYEQYF. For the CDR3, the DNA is TGTGCCAGCAGCCTAACTAGCGGGCATTATTACGAGCAGTACTTC.

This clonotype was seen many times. The CDR3 region has the DNA TGTGCCAGCAGTTTAGCAGGGCTCTACGAGCAGTACTTC. It yields the protein CASSLAGLYEQYF. This chain links TRBV12-3 or TRBV12-4 with TRBJ2-7, with D hard to call. V shed 0 bases and J shed 3 bases, with 6 bases lying between them. The CDR3 totals 13 residues.

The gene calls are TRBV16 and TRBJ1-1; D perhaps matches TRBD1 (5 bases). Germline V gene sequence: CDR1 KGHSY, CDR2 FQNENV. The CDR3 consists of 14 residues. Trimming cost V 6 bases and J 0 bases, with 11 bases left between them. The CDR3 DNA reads TGTGCCAGCAGACTCAGGGTCATGAACACTGAAGCTTTCTTT. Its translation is CASRLRVMNTEAFF.

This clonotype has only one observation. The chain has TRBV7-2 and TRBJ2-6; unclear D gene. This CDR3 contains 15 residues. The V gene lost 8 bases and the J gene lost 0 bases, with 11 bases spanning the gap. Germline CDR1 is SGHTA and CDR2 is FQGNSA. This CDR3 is CASEKAHSGANVLTF. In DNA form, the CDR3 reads TGTGCCAGCGAGAAGGCTCACTCTGGGGCCAACGTCCTGACTTTC.

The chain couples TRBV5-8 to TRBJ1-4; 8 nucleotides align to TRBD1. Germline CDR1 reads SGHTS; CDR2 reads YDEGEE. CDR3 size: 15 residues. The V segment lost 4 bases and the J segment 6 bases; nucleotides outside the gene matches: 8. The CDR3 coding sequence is TGTGCCAGCAGCCCTCACAGGGGGAAAGATGAAAAACTGTTTTTT. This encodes CASSPHRGKDEKLFF.

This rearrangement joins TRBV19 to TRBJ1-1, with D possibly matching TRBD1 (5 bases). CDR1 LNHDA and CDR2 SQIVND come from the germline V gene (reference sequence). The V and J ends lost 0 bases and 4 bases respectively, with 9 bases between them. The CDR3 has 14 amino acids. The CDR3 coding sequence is TGTGCCAGTAGTATAGAGGGCAGGGCCACTGAAGCTTTCTTT. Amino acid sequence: CASSIEGRATEAFF.

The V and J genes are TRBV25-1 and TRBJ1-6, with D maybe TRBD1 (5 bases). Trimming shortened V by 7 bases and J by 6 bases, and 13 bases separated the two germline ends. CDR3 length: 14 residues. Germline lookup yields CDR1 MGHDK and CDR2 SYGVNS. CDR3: CASTLGASNSPLHF. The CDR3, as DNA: TGTGCCAGCACCCTCGGGGCTTCTAATTCACCCCTCCACTTT.

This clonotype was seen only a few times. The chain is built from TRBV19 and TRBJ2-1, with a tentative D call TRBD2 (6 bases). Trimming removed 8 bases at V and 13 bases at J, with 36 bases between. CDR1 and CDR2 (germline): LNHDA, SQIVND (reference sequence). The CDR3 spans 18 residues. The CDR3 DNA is TGTGCCAGTGCCCCTCGCGGGAATCCGGGACTCCTAGCAGATGTACAGTTCTTC. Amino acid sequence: CASAPRGNPGLLADVQFF.

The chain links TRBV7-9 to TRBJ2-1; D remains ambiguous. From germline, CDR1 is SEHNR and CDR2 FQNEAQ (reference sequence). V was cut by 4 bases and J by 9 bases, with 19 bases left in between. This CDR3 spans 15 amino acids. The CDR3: CASSYRGSPSGEQFF. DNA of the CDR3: TGTGCCAGCAGCTATCGCGGTTCCCCCTCGGGTGAGCAGTTCTTC.

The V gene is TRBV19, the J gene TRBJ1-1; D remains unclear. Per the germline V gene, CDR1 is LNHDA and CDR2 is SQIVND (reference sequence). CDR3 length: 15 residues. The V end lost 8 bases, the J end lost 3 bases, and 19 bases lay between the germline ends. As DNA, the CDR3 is TGTGCCAGTTCTATGTGGCACTCTGGGGACACTGAAGCTTTCTTT. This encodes CASSMWHSGDTEAFF.